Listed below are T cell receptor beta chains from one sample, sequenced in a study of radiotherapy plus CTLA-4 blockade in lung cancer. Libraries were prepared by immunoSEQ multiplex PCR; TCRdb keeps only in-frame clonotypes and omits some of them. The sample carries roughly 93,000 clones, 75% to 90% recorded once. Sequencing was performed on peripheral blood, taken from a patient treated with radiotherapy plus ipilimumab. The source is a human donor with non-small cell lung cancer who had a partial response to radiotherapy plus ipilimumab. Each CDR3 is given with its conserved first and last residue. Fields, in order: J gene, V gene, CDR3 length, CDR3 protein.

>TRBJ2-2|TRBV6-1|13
CASSPSGGGELFF
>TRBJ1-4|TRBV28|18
CASSSDPTGPTTNEKLFF
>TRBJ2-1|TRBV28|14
CASSLLAGYNEQFF
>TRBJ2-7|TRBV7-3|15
CASSFAKTGGYEQYF
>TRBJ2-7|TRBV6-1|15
CASSEQNLLPYEQYF
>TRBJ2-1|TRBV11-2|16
CASSLRSGIPYNEQFF
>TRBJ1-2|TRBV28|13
CASSPGQGRRYTF
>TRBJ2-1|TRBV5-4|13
CASSFKIEGEQFF
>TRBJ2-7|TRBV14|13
CASSQPNSYEQYF
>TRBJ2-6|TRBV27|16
CASSLVGGSGANVLTF
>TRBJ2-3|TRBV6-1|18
CASSERGTSVSSTDTQYF
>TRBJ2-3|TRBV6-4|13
CARDLRCTDTQYF
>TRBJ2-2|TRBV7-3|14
CASSLMRHDGELFF
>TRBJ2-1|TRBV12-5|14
CASGLETGEDEQFF
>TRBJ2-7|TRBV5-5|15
CASSLGLASSYEQYF
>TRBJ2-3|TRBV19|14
CASTAVGAPHRQYF
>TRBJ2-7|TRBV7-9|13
CASSARTTYEQYF
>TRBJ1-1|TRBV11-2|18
CASSPIPSGDRMNTEAFF
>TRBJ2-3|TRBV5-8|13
CASPRVRTDTQYF
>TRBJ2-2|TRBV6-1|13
CASSYRPPGELFF
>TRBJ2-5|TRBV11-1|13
CASSQREAEPQYF
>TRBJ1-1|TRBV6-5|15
CASSYDPGGRAEAFF
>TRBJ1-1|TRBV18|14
CASSLQGMNTEAFF
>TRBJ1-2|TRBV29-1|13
CSVEGSGNYGYTF
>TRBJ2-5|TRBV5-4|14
CASSRGSTVETQYF
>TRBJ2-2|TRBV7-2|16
CASSLFLAGDTGELFF